Below are 12 T cell receptor beta chains sequenced from a single sample in a study of T cell responses to AZD1222 COVID-19 vaccine. Here immunoSEQ multiplex PCR was the method, and the copy in TCRdb shows in-frame clones only, minus some. Of approximately 150,000 clones in the sample, 70% to 90% were seen once. The sequencing used peripheral blood, collected on day 0 of AZD1222 vaccination. The receptors come from an adult in good health.

The chain uses TRBV7-9 and TRBJ2-1; 7 bases are a match to TRBD2. This CDR3 region has 16 residues. The germline V gene has CDR1 SEHNR and CDR2 FQNEAQ (reference sequence). V dropped 1 base and J dropped 3; count of bases not matched to a gene: 6. The CDR3 loop is CASSLGLRGNYNEQFF. In DNA, the CDR3 is TGTGCCAGCAGCTTAGGTCTGCGGGGGAACTACAATGAGCAGTTCTTC. The complete variable domain, with remaining parts taken from reference TRBV7-9 and TRBJ2-1, reads DTGVSQNPRHKITKRGQNVTFRCDPISEHNRLYWYRQTLGQGPEFLTYFQNEAQLEKSRLLSDRFSAERPKGSFSTLEIQRTEQGDSAMYLCASSLGLRGNYNEQFFGPGTRLTVL.

The rearrangement uses TRBV24-1 and TRBJ2-5, with a weak D call TRBD1 (6 bases). Trimming removed 2 bases at V and 4 bases at J, with 13 bases between. The length of the CDR3 is 15 residues. CDR1 and CDR2 from the germline V gene are KGHDR and SFDVKD. This chain's CDR3 is CATSDSDRPRETQYF. Here the CDR3 DNA reads TGTGCCACCAGTGATTCTGACAGGCCTCGAGAGACCCAGTACTTC.

This chain joins TRBV12-2 and TRBJ2-7; the table assigns TRBD2, which was not confirmed against the DNA. TRBV12-2 has pseudogene status. This CDR3 is built from 15 residues. CDR3 sequence reads: CASRAGTSGNYEQYF. The CDR3 DNA is TGTGCAAGTCGCGCGGGGACTAGCGGAAACTACGAGCAGTACTTC.

The CDR3 loop is CASSMGGRRVNTEAFF. The CDR3 bases are TGTGCCAGTAGTATGGGGGGACGCAGGGTGAACACTGAAGCTTTCTTT. This sequence joins TRBV19 and TRBJ1-1, with a tentative D call TRBD1 (5 bases). The CDR3 runs to 16 residues. Germline assignment: CDR1 LNHDA and CDR2 SQIVND (reference sequence). V was cut by 3 bases and J by 0 bases, with 14 bases left in between.

Only one count was recorded for this clone. The chain couples TRBV5-1 to TRBJ2-7; D perhaps matches TRBD1 (5 bases). The V end lost 6 bases, the J end lost 9 bases, and 22 bases lay between the germline ends. The CDR3 runs 14 residues. Germline lookup yields CDR1 SGHRS and CDR2 YFSETQ. The CDR3 DNA reads TGCGCCAGCACAGCTCTTGACAGACGATATGGGCAGTACTTC. The encoded protein is CASTALDRRYGQYF.

The rearrangement joins TRBV6-5 to TRBJ2-5, with 9 nucleotides matching TRBD1. Germline CDR1 and CDR2: MNHEY and SVGAGI. This CDR3 region has 15 residues. The V segment lost 4 bases and the J segment 4 bases; nucleotides outside the gene matches: 7. The CDR3 DNA follows: TGTGCCAGCAGTTTATTCCGACAGGGGGGAGAGACCCAGTACTTC. Its translation: CASSLFRQGGETQYF.

Here the CDR3 DNA reads TGTGCCAGCAGTTCGGGACTAGCGGGGACGTTTTACGAGCAGTACTTC. Translated: CASSSGLAGTFYEQYF. This chain uses TRBV28 with TRBJ2-7; TRBD2 matches 13 bases. In germline, CDR1 is MDHEN, CDR2 SYDVKM. The CDR3 loop spans 16 amino acids. V shed 4 bases, J shed 4 bases, and the junction held 7 bases outside the gene matches.

The chain recombines TRBV5-5 with TRBJ2-7; D may be TRBD1 (6 bases). The CDR3 sequence is 16 residues long. Per the germline V gene, CDR1 is SGHKS and CDR2 is YYEKEE (reference sequence). V lost 4 bases and J lost 7, with 24 bases in between. Here the CDR3 DNA reads TGTGCCAGCAGCATAGGACATCTCCTAGGTCAGGGGGAGCAGTACTTC. Residues: CASSIGHLLGQGEQYF. The complete variable domain, with remaining parts taken from reference TRBV5-5 and TRBJ2-7, reads DAGVTQSPTHLIKTRGQQVTLRCSPISGHKSVSWYQQVLGQGPQFIFQYYEKEERGRGNFPDRFSARQFPNYSSELNVNALLLGDSALYLCASSIGHLLGQGEQYFGPGTRLTVT.

The chain has TRBV19 and TRBJ2-1; TRBD2 aligns across 8 bases. J lost 3 bases, V lost 0 bases, and 7 bases had no gene match. CDR1 and CDR2 from the germline V gene are LNHDA and SQIVND (reference sequence). This CDR3 has 17 residues. CDR3 in DNA: TGTGCCAGTAGTATAGATTCGAGGACTAGCCGCTACAATGAGCAGTTCTTC. The encoded protein is CASSIDSRTSRYNEQFF.

This clone was seen only a few times. The chain carries TRBV6-2 or TRBV6-3 and TRBJ1-2, with D tentatively TRBD1 (5 bases). The ends were cut back, 0 bases at V and 4 bases at J, with 12 bases in the middle. The CDR3 loop spans 15 amino acids. Germline V gene data show CDR1 as MNHEY and CDR2 as SVGEGT. CDR3: CASSYSGTTIYGYTF. CDR3 DNA: TGTGCCAGCAGTTACTCGGGGACGACAATCTATGGCTACACCTTC.

The J gene is TRBJ1-1, the V gene TRBV14; 7 nucleotides match TRBD1. The V gene end was trimmed by 5 bases and the J gene end by 0 bases; junction bases not matched to a gene: 3. This CDR3 region has 14 residues. Germline V gene data show CDR1 as SGHDN and CDR2 as FVKESK. The CDR3 DNA reads as TGTGCCAGCAGCTACAGGGGTCTGAACACTGAAGCTTTCTTT. Protein product: CASSYRGLNTEAFF.

The chain couples TRBV4-2 to TRBJ1-5; D is uncertain. The CDR3 extends over 13 amino acids. From germline, CDR1 is LGHNA and CDR2 YNFKEQ. V was shortened by 4 bases and J by 7 bases, with 11 bases between the two germline ends. The CDR3 reads CASSRPMEQPQHF. DNA of the CDR3: TGTGCCAGCAGCCGCCCGATGGAGCAGCCCCAGCATTTT.